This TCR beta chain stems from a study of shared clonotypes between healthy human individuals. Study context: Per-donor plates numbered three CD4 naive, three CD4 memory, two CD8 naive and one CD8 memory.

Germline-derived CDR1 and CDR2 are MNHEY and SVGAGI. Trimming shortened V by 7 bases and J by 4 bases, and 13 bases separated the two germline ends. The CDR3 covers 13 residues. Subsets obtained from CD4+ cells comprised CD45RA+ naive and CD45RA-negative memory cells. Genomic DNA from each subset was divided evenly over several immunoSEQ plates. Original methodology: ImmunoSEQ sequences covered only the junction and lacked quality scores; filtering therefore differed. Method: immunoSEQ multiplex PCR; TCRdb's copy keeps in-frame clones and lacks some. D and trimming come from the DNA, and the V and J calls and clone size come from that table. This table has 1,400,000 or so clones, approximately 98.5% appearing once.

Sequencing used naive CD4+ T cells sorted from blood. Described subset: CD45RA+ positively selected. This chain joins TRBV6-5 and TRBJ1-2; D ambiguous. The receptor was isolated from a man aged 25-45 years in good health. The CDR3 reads CASTSTRIYGYTF. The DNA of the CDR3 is TGTGCCAGCACCTCAACAAGGATCTATGGCTACACCTTC.